This T cell receptor (beta chain) was profiled in a study of OX40 agonist ivuxolimab in advanced cancers. This clone was observed a few times. The repertoire was sequenced with immunoSEQ multiplex PCR; TCRdb's copy has only in-frame clones and lacks some. The sample shows under 95,000 clones, approximately 90% of them seen only once. Here the sequenced sample was CD4+ or CD8+ T cells sorted from blood, taken in a trial of the OX40 agonist ivuxolimab. The source is an adult with an advanced solid tumor such as melanoma, head and neck, liver or kidney cancer.

The CDR3 DNA is TGTGCCAGCAGCTCCGGTGGGGAAGAGACCCAGTACTTC. This codes for CASSSGGEETQYF. The gene calls are TRBV7-3 and TRBJ2-5; no clear D gene. The V gene's germline CDR1 is SGHTA and CDR2 FQGTGA. V lost 4 bases to trimming and J lost 3 bases, with 9 bases between them. This CDR3 is built from 13 residues. The full variable domain, rest sourced from reference TRBV7-3 and TRBJ2-5, is GAGVSQTPSNKVTEKGKYVELRCDPISGHTALYWYRQSLGQGPEFLIYFQGTGAADDSGLPNDRFFAVRPEGSVSTLKIQRTERGDSAVYLCASSSGGEETQYFGPGTRLLVL.